This TCR beta chain was retrieved from a study of blood T cells in healthy people across ages. CDR1 and CDR2 (germline): MDHEN, SYDVKM. V was pared by 7 bases and J by 4 bases, with 15 bases of the junction left unmatched. The CDR3 is 16 amino acids. Broader study findings: TCR beta diversity per million T cells fell roughly linearly with age. With naive T cell percentage, TCR beta diversity showed a strong correlation.

Notes on this clonotype: Its antigen is not known.

A J-beta primer mix and a sample-barcoded 5' primer were used in a second PCR of roughly 7 to 12 cycles. Every sample produced at least 2.5 million CDR3-containing paired-end reads. Each CDR3 protein gets one entry after TCRdb re-called the 5' RACE reads with MiXCR. Among approximately 2,000,000 distinct CDR3 sequences listed, 35% to 50% were seen once. The TCR comes from a human donor in good health. Input material: blood. The chain joins TRBV28 to TRBJ1-2, with 7 bases matching TRBD1. The CDR3: CASKLGGTALFYGYTF. The CDR3 coding sequence is TGTGCCAGCAAATTAGGTGGGACAGCTCTTTTCTATGGCTACACCTTC.